The rows below give T cell receptor beta chains drawn from one sample of a study of beta chain features in type 1 diabetes. Repertoires were generated with immunoSEQ multiplex PCR, while TCRdb's copy carries only in-frame clones and drops some. The sample shows approximately 57,000 clones, 40% to 65% of them seen only once. The sequenced sample consisted of Tregs from blood. These receptor sequences come from a woman between 35 and 50 years old with type 1 diabetes. The CDR3 runs from the conserved cysteine through the conserved F or W. Fields, in order: V gene, J gene, D gene, clone size, CDR3 protein, CDR3 DNA. The D gene is left open where the match is weak. Part of the rows lack a size; the others show once, few, many or a class for expanded clones.

V gene: TRBV19
J gene: TRBJ2-7
D gene: .
clone size: .
CDR3 protein: CASSTGDHYEQYF
CDR3 DNA: TGTGCCAGTAGTACCGGGGATCACTACGAGCAGTACTTC

V gene: TRBV2
J gene: TRBJ1-5
D gene: .
clone size: .
CDR3 protein: CASTRSFDQPQHF
CDR3 DNA: TGTGCCAGCACGCGGTCTTTCGATCAGCCCCAGCATTTT

V gene: TRBV5-6
J gene: TRBJ1-2
D gene: .
clone size: .
CDR3 protein: CASSLRQGHGYTF
CDR3 DNA: TGTGCCAGCAGCTTGCGTCAGGGTCATGGCTACACCTTC

V gene: TRBV11-2
J gene: TRBJ2-6
D gene: .
clone size: .
CDR3 protein: CASSLLGSGANVLTF
CDR3 DNA: TGTGCCAGCAGCTTACTCGGGTCTGGGGCCAACGTCCTGACTTTC

V gene: TRBV7-9
J gene: TRBJ2-7
D gene: .
clone size: .
CDR3 protein: CASSLAAGEQYF
CDR3 DNA: TGTGCCAGCAGCTTAGCAGCGGGCGAGCAGTACTTC

V gene: TRBV7-2
J gene: TRBJ2-1
D gene: TRBD2
clone size: .
CDR3 protein: CASSLGTSDNEQFF
CDR3 DNA: TGTGCCAGCAGCTTAGGGACTAGCGACAATGAGCAGTTCTTC

V gene: TRBV15
J gene: TRBJ2-7
D gene: .
clone size: .
CDR3 protein: CATSRDRGYEQYF
CDR3 DNA: TGTGCCACCAGCAGAGACAGAGGCTACGAGCAGTACTTC

V gene: TRBV18
J gene: TRBJ2-2
D gene: .
clone size: .
CDR3 protein: CASSPYTGELFF
CDR3 DNA: TGTGCCAGCTCTCCCTACACCGGGGAGCTGTTTTTT

V gene: TRBV5-1
J gene: TRBJ1-1
D gene: .
clone size: .
CDR3 protein: CASNGGLNTEAFF
CDR3 DNA: TGCGCCAGCAATGGGGGCCTGAACACTGAAGCTTTCTTT

V gene: TRBV28
J gene: TRBJ2-3
D gene: TRBD2
clone size: few
CDR3 protein: CAGAQTGGGGDTQYF
CDR3 DNA: TGTGCCGGGGCCCAGACGGGCGGGGGGGGAGATACGCAGTATTTT

V gene: TRBV5-3
J gene: TRBJ2-5
D gene: .
clone size: .
CDR3 protein: CARRNLGPRGETQYF
CDR3 DNA: TGTGCCAGAAGAAACCTAGGACCACGGGGAGAGACCCAGTACTTC

V gene: TRBV6-6
J gene: TRBJ2-7
D gene: .
clone size: once
CDR3 protein: CASSFPGSYEQYF
CDR3 DNA: TGTGCCAGCAGTTTCCCGGGCTCCTACGAGCAGTACTTC

V gene: TRBV7-9
J gene: TRBJ1-1
D gene: .
clone size: .
CDR3 protein: CASSFFGGKGDTEAFF
CDR3 DNA: TGTGCCAGCAGCTTTTTCGGGGGAAAGGGTGACACTGAAGCTTTCTTT

V gene: TRBV4-3
J gene: TRBJ2-2
D gene: TRBD1
clone size: few
CDR3 protein: CASSQVGGQRTTGELFF
CDR3 DNA: TGCGCCAGCAGCCAAGTAGGGGGACAGCGAACCACCGGGGAGCTGTTTTTT

V gene: TRBV7-8
J gene: TRBJ1-4
D gene: .
clone size: few
CDR3 protein: CASSLGQNEKLFF
CDR3 DNA: TGTGCCAGCAGCTTAGGGCAGAATGAAAAACTGTTTTTT

V gene: TRBV28
J gene: TRBJ2-1
D gene: .
clone size: .
CDR3 protein: CASSLASVSYNEQFF
CDR3 DNA: TGTGCCAGCAGTTTAGCTAGCGTCTCCTACAATGAGCAGTTCTTC

V gene: TRBV6-1
J gene: TRBJ2-6
D gene: TRBD1
clone size: .
CDR3 protein: CASSEQGQGALGANVLTF
CDR3 DNA: TGTGCCAGCAGTGAGCAGGGACAGGGGGCATTGGGGGCCAACGTCCTGACTTTC

V gene: TRBV7-2
J gene: TRBJ1-5
D gene: .
clone size: few
CDR3 protein: CASSPRGQPQHF
CDR3 DNA: TGTGCCAGCAGCCCTAGGGGTCAGCCCCAGCATTTT

V gene: TRBV29-1
J gene: TRBJ2-3
D gene: .
clone size: .
CDR3 protein: CSVEDRAEGSPDTQYF
CDR3 DNA: TGCAGCGTTGAAGATCGGGCGGAGGGGAGTCCAGATACGCAGTATTTT

V gene: TRBV6-5
J gene: TRBJ1-2
D gene: .
clone size: .
CDR3 protein: CASRPPGARGLGYTF
CDR3 DNA: TGTGCCAGCAGACCTCCGGGAGCGAGAGGGCTTGGCTACACCTTC

V gene: TRBV11-1
J gene: TRBJ1-1
D gene: TRBD1
clone size: .
CDR3 protein: CASTHPRQGADTEAFF
CDR3 DNA: TGTGCCAGCACCCATCCCCGACAGGGAGCCGACACTGAAGCTTTCTTT

V gene: TRBV2
J gene: TRBJ1-2
D gene: TRBD1
clone size: .
CDR3 protein: CASQSNRGGSYGYTF
CDR3 DNA: TGTGCCAGCCAAAGTAACAGGGGGGGGTCTTATGGCTACACCTTC

V gene: TRBV4-1
J gene: TRBJ1-2
D gene: .
clone size: .
CDR3 protein: CASSQAGGALGYTF
CDR3 DNA: TGCGCCAGCAGCCAAGCGGGGGGGGCTCTGGGCTACACCTTC

V gene: TRBV29-1
J gene: TRBJ2-3
D gene: .
clone size: few
CDR3 protein: CSVDILTDTQYF
CDR3 DNA: TGCAGCGTAGACATTCTCACAGATACGCAGTATTTT

V gene: TRBV7-2
J gene: TRBJ1-2
D gene: TRBD1
clone size: few
CDR3 protein: CASSLGTVLLGYGYTF
CDR3 DNA: TGTGCCAGCAGCTTGGGGACAGTTTTGTTGGGCTATGGCTACACCTTC

V gene: TRBV29-1
J gene: TRBJ2-7
D gene: .
clone size: few
CDR3 protein: CSVRRGGSYEQYF
CDR3 DNA: TGCAGCGTGAGAAGAGGAGGCTCCTACGAGCAGTACTTC

V gene: TRBV5-8
J gene: TRBJ1-4
D gene: TRBD1
clone size: .
CDR3 protein: CASSSGTGQGEKLFF
CDR3 DNA: TGTGCCAGCAGCTCGGGGACAGGGCAGGGTGAAAAACTGTTTTTT

V gene: TRBV2
J gene: TRBJ1-5
D gene: TRBD1
clone size: many
CDR3 protein: CASSQTGVFNQPQHF
CDR3 DNA: TGTGCCAGCAGCCAGACAGGGGTATTCAATCAGCCCCAGCATTTT